The 25 T cell receptor beta chains presented below share a single source sample, sequenced in a study of neurological immune-mediated disorders. MiXCR, run by TCRdb on the 5' RACE reads, gives a single entry per CDR3 protein. This sample has approximately 70,000 distinct CDR3 sequences, with around 5% found just once. Sequencing input: PBMCs. These receptors were obtained from a woman in her seventies with multiple sclerosis.

This clonotype was seen repeatedly, ten times or more. V is TRBV5-6 and J is TRBJ1-1, with TRBD1 matching 7 bases. V was pared by 3 bases and J by 4 bases, with 6 bases of the junction left unmatched. CDR3 length: 14 residues. Per germline, CDR1 SGHDT and CDR2 YYEEEE. CDR3 residues: CASSSAGGRTEAFF. The CDR3 nucleotides are TGTGCCAGCAGCTCGGCAGGGGGACGCACTGAAGCTTTCTTT. The full variable domain, with the rest looked up from reference TRBV5-6 and TRBJ1-1, is DAGVTQSPTHLIKTRGQQVTLRCSPKSGHDTVSWYQQALGQGPQFIFQYYEEEERQRGNFPDRFSGHQFPNYSSELNVNALLLGDSALYLCASSSAGGRTEAFFGQGTRLTVV.

This clonotype has ten or more counts. This rearrangement joins TRBV12-3 or TRBV12-4 to TRBJ2-2; 7 bases fit TRBD2. V lost 6 bases to trimming and J lost 7 bases; unmatched junction nucleotides: 5. The CDR3 has 13 residues. DNA of the CDR3: TGTGCCAGCAGAGGGCGGGAGCTCGGGGAGCTGTTTTTT. Translation: CASRGRELGELFF.

The CDR3 DNA sequence: TGCGCCAGCAGCTTAGGAGACGAGACGCAGTATTTT. Encoded protein: CASSLGDETQYF. The chain joins TRBV5-1 to TRBJ2-3, with no clear D. Germline V gene lookup returns CDR1 SGHRS and CDR2 YFSETQ. The CDR3 is 12 amino acids. V was pared by 2 bases and J by 9 bases, with 10 bases between. The full variable domain, in which reference TRBV5-1 and TRBJ2-3 provide the parts outside the CDR3, is KAGVTQTPRYLIKTRGQQVTLSCSPISGHRSVSWYQQTPGQGLQFLFEYFSETQRNKGNFPGRFSGRQFSNSRSEMNVSTLELGDSALYLCASSLGDETQYFGPGTRLTVL.

This clonotype has more than one count but fewer than ten. The rearrangement uses TRBV12-3 or TRBV12-4 and TRBJ1-5; 7 nucleotides match TRBD1. This CDR3 comprises 16 residues. V was pared by 6 bases and J by 3 bases, with 11 bases of the junction left unmatched. The CDR3 spells CASRLEGARNNQPQHF. Written as DNA, the CDR3 is TGTGCCAGCAGACTCGAGGGGGCGCGGAACAATCAGCCCCAGCATTTT.

This clonotype appeared many times. The V and J genes are TRBV11-1 and TRBJ2-1; TRBD2 agrees at 10 bases. CDR1 is SGHAT, CDR2 FQDESV, per germline (reference sequence). Trimming cost V 5 bases and J 8 bases; bases outside gene matches: 9. There are 15 residues in the CDR3. CDR3 nucleotides: TGTGCCAGCAGCAGAGCGGGAGGGCCACAGGATGAGCAGTTCTTC. This sequence encodes CASSRAGGPQDEQFF. The full variable domain, with the rest looked up from reference TRBV11-1 and TRBJ2-1, is EAEVAQSPRYKITEKSQAVAFWCDPISGHATLYWYRQILGQGPELLVQFQDESVVDDSQLPKDRFSAERLKGVDSTLKIQPAELGDSAMYLCASSRAGGPQDEQFFGPGTRLTVL.

This clonotype was detected many times. The J gene is TRBJ2-3, the V gene TRBV4-1; D may be TRBD2 (5 bases). Trimming cost V 0 bases and J 5 bases, with 6 bases left between them. The CDR3 has 13 residues. Per the germline V gene, CDR1 is MGHRA and CDR2 is YSYEKL. The CDR3 DNA reads TGCGCCAGCAGCCAAGATCGGGGAGATACGCAGTATTTT. This translates into CASSQDRGDTQYF.

Ten or more counts support this clonotype. This sequence joins TRBV10-3 and TRBJ2-5, with TRBD2 matching 10 bases. The CDR3 is 14 amino acids. The germline CDR1 and CDR2 sequences are ENHRY and SYGVKD. The V gene end was trimmed by 5 bases and the J gene end by 5 bases; junction bases not matched to a gene: 5. The CDR3 nucleotides are TGTGCCATCAGTCCGGGACTAGCGACCGAGACCCAGTACTTC. Encoded protein: CAISPGLATETQYF.

This clonotype was counted at least ten times. The V and J genes are TRBV4-1 and TRBJ2-7, with 10 bases identical to TRBD1. Trimming took 3 bases from V and 2 from J; bases not matched to a gene: 7. CDR3 length: 16 amino acids. Germline values: CDR1 MGHRA, CDR2 YSYEKL. The CDR3 bases are TGCGCCAGCAGCCAGGCGGCGGGACAGGGGACCTACGAGCAGTACTTC. It translates to CASSQAAGQGTYEQYF.

This clonotype has a count of ten or more. The chain recombines TRBV15 with TRBJ2-7, with a possible D match to TRBD2 (5 bases). Trimming shortened V by 0 bases and J by 3 bases, and 9 bases separated the two germline ends. Germline CDR1 is LNHNV and CDR2 is YYDKDF (reference sequence). This CDR3 has 14 amino acids. CDR3 DNA: TGTGCCACCAGCAGAGATAAGGAGGTCTACGAGCAGTACTTC. Its translation: CATSRDKEVYEQYF.

This clonotype has at least ten counts. The V and J genes are TRBV20-1 and TRBJ2-7; no reliable D call. This CDR3 region has 13 residues. The germline V and J ends were trimmed by 4 bases and 4 bases, with 14 bases remaining between them. CDR1 and CDR2 (germline): DFQATT, SNEGSKA (reference sequence). CDR3 nucleotides: TGCAGTGCTACAGCTGTCGAAGGGTACGAGCAGTACTTC. It translates to CSATAVEGYEQYF.

At least ten counts were recorded for this clonotype. The chain combines TRBV7-6 with TRBJ2-2; D may be TRBD1 (7 bases). The germline V and J ends were trimmed by 6 bases and 6 bases, with 11 bases remaining between them. The CDR3 loop spans 13 amino acids. Per the germline V gene, CDR1 is SGHVS and CDR2 is FNYEAQ. The CDR3 nucleotides read TGTGCCAGCAGAGACAGGGAGGCCGGGGAGCTGTTTTTT. Protein sequence: CASRDREAGELFF.

The chain joins TRBV6-2 or TRBV6-3 to TRBJ1-5; TRBD1 is a possible D gene (5 bases). From germline, CDR1 is MNHEY and CDR2 SVGEGT. CDR3 length: 15 residues. Between the trimmed V and J ends, which lost 4 bases and 0 bases, there was a span of 10 bases. CDR3: CASSSRGHSNQPQHF. CDR3 DNA: TGTGCCAGCAGTTCAAGGGGCCATAGCAATCAGCCCCAGCATTTT.

This clonotype came up many times. The chain links TRBV5-5 to TRBJ2-5; no reliable D call. Trimming shortened V by 2 bases and J by 1 base, and 12 bases separated the two germline ends. The CDR3 is made up of 15 amino acids. Germline loops: CDR1 SGHKS, CDR2 YYEKEE (reference sequence). This CDR3 reads CASSFQLGTQETQYF. The CDR3 DNA follows: TGTGCCAGCAGCTTTCAACTGGGTACCCAAGAGACCCAGTACTTC.

This clonotype was seen repeatedly, ten times or more. The V and J genes are TRBV4-1 and TRBJ1-1; 7 nucleotides line up with TRBD1. The CDR3 extends over 15 amino acids. Germline trimming cut 5 bases from V and 0 bases from J; bases unmatched to any gene: 6. Germline CDR1 and CDR2: MGHRA and YSYEKL. The CDR3 DNA follows: TGCGCCAGCAGCTCCTACAGGGGAGTGAACACTGAAGCTTTCTTT. Amino acids: CASSSYRGVNTEAFF.

This clonotype was picked up many times. The chain recombines TRBV5-1 with TRBJ1-5; D not resolved. Between the trimmed V and J ends, which lost 0 bases and 5 bases, there was a span of 9 bases. CDR3 length equals 14 residues. Germline values: CDR1 SGHRS, CDR2 YFSETQ. CDR3 sequence (DNA): TGCGCCAGCAGCTTGGCCGGAGGGTATCAGCCCCAGCATTTT. This translates into CASSLAGGYQPQHF.

This clonotype was seen at least ten times. The chain has TRBV7-2 and TRBJ1-1; D is ambiguous. In germline, CDR1 is SGHTA, CDR2 FQGNSA. Trimming took off 1 base at V and 3 bases at J, with 9 bases between the two ends. There are 14 residues in the CDR3. The CDR3 DNA is TGTGCCAGCAGCTTAGACAGTCCCTACACTGAAGCTTTCTTT. It translates to CASSLDSPYTEAFF.

This clonotype came up many times. The CDR3 region is CSAPGTIVRTDTQYF. CDR3 sequence (DNA): TGCAGTGCTCCCGGGACTATCGTTCGTACAGATACGCAGTATTTT. J is TRBJ2-3 and V is TRBV20-1, with 7 bases lining up with TRBD2. Germline assignment: CDR1 DFQATT and CDR2 SNEGSKA (reference sequence). CDR3 length: 15 residues. Trimming took 5 bases from V and 3 from J; bases not matched to a gene: 11.

This clonotype was seen many times. This chain joins TRBV7-2 and TRBJ2-2; D gene unclear. The V gene's germline CDR1 is SGHTA and CDR2 FQGNSA. The V end was cut by 6 bases, the J end by 7 bases, with 15 bases between. There are 14 residues in the CDR3. CDR3 DNA sequence: TGTGCCAGCAGTCCAAACGGGCGAGTCGGGGAGCTGTTTTTT. It translates to CASSPNGRVGELFF.

This clonotype is termed medium-sized. The chain uses TRBV20-1 and TRBJ1-2; 9 bases are shared with TRBD1. V shed 2 bases and J 7 bases; nucleotides not matched to a gene: 8. CDR3 length: 14 residues. CDR1 is DFQATT, CDR2 SNEGSKA, per germline (reference sequence). The CDR3 sequence: CSARLRTGVGGYTF. The CDR3 DNA is TGCAGTGCTAGACTGAGGACAGGGGTGGGTGGCTACACCTTC.

The table lists this clonotype with many counts. This sequence joins TRBV20-1 and TRBJ1-5; TRBD1 is a possible D gene (5 bases). This CDR3 contains 18 residues. Per germline, CDR1 DFQATT and CDR2 SNEGSKA (reference sequence). V dropped 0 bases and J dropped 3 bases, with 21 bases sitting between them. The CDR3 DNA is TGCAGTGCTAGAGATCCCATTAGCCGGGCAGGGACCAATCAGCCCCAGCATTTT. Translation gives CSARDPISRAGTNQPQHF.

This clonotype was counted ten times or more. CDR3 coding DNA: TGCAGTGCTAGAGGCCACGGGACAGGGGGCGTGGGCTACACCTTC. Translation gives CSARGHGTGGVGYTF. This rearrangement joins TRBV20-1 to TRBJ1-2; 12 bases are a match to TRBD1. The CDR3 covers 15 residues. Per the germline V gene, CDR1 is DFQATT and CDR2 is SNEGSKA (reference sequence). V shed 1 base and J 8 bases; nucleotides not matched to a gene: 8.

The chain recombines TRBV12-3 or TRBV12-4 with TRBJ1-2, with D tentatively TRBD1 (5 bases). This CDR3 region has 15 residues. The V and J ends lost 4 bases and 4 bases respectively, with 16 bases between them. CDR3 coding DNA: TGTGCCAGCAGTTCCCCCGCACAGGCCATCTATGGCTACACCTTC. The encoded protein is CASSSPAQAIYGYTF.

There are many counts of this clonotype. The rearrangement uses TRBV29-1 and TRBJ2-3; 9 nucleotides align to TRBD2. The CDR3 is 13 residues long. V was clipped by 8 bases and J by 0 bases; unmatched bases: 3. Per the germline V gene, CDR1 is SQVTM and CDR2 is ANQGSEA. The DNA for the CDR3 is TGCAGCCAAGCGGGAGGAAGCACAGATACGCAGTATTTT. This codes for CSQAGGSTDTQYF.

This clonotype was seen at least ten times. This chain connects TRBV12-3 or TRBV12-4 to TRBJ2-6, with a possible D match to TRBD1 (5 bases). The CDR3 runs to 15 residues. Deletions cut 3 bases from V and 1 base from J, with 7 bases between. The CDR3 coding sequence is TGTGCCAGCAGTTTTAGACAGTCTGGGGCCAACGTCCTGACTTTC. It encodes CASSFRQSGANVLTF.

V gene TRBV18 combines with J gene TRBJ2-5, with 7 bases identical to TRBD1. Unmatched junction bases numbered 12, after V lost 6 bases and J lost 5 bases. Per germline, CDR1 KGHSH and CDR2 LQKENI. This CDR3 region has 15 residues. This CDR3 reads CASSLTKMDRETQYF. The CDR3 DNA follows: TGTGCCAGCTCCCTCACCAAGATGGACAGGGAGACCCAGTACTTC. The full variable domain, in which reference TRBV18 and TRBJ2-5 provide the parts outside the CDR3, is NAGVMQNPRHLVRRRGQEARLRCSPMKGHSHVYWYRQLPEEGLKFMVYLQKENIIDESGMPKERFSAEFPKEGPSILRIQQVVRGDSAAYFCASSLTKMDRETQYFGPGTRLLVL.